The T cell receptor (beta chain) under discussion was sequenced for a study of response to subunit inactivated influenza vaccine. This clonotype has ten or more counts. TCRdb processed the RT-PCR reads anew with MiXCR; each CDR3 protein has one entry. The table records 600,000 to 850,000 distinct CDR3 sequences, about 15% of them present only once. Germline CDR1 and CDR2: SGHNT and YYREEE (reference sequence). J gave up 7 bases and V 0 bases, and 4 bases lay outside the gene matches. CDR3 length equals 14 residues. The input for sequencing was PBMCs from blood, taken approximately 15 days before vaccination. This clonotype originated in a man aged 50 or older who received an inactivated influenza vaccine. V is TRBV5-4 and J is TRBJ2-4; 7 bases match TRBD2. The CDR3 is CASSLAGEGNIQYF. CDR3 nucleotides: TGTGCCAGCAGCTTGGCGGGGGAGGGTAACATTCAGTACTTC.